This record covers a single T cell receptor (beta chain). Its antigen remains unidentified. This entry comes from a study of cytomegalovirus exposure and HLA in healthy donors. The CDR3 covers 13 residues. Trimming took off 5 bases at V and 10 bases at J, with 16 bases between the two ends. In germline, CDR1 is PRHDT, CDR2 FYEKMQ (reference sequence). Sequenced by immunoSEQ multiplex PCR; TCRdb stores in-frame clones only, minus some. The sample includes around 300,000 clones, 88% of them seen just once. Points from the study as a whole: Both high specificity and high sensitivity reportedly marked the classifier's diagnosis of cytomegalovirus status. The study listed roughly 150 cytomegalovirus-associated TCR beta chains.

The chain is built from TRBV13 and TRBJ2-3; D not certain. The sequence derives from a man younger than 45 in good health and CMV-seronegative. What was sequenced was PBMCs. DNA for the CDR3: TGTGCCAGCAGCCATCCCCCGGGTGGAGCGCAGTATTTT. Its translation is CASSHPPGGAQYF.